A selection of T cell receptor beta chains follows, all from one sample in a study of T cells in Graves' hyperthyroidism and ophthalmopathy. TCRdb called the multiplex PCR reads again in MiXCR, with one record for every CDR3 protein. Counted here are roughly 550,000 distinct CDR3 sequences, approximately 16% occurring once; the ten biggest clones make up less than 30%. Input material: blood. The receptors were gathered from a young woman with Graves' ophthalmopathy. The CDR3 runs from the conserved cysteine through the conserved F or W.

v_call	j_call	cdr3_aa
TRBV3-1	TRBJ2-7	CASSHSSDPLYEQYF
TRBV20-1	TRBJ2-5	CSARGWIPEGETQYF
TRBV7-9	TRBJ2-5	CASSFGTSGLGETQYF
TRBV2	TRBJ2-1	CASHTSGRDEQFF
TRBV4-1	TRBJ2-5	CASSPPPGREETQYF
TRBV20-1	TRBJ2-7	CSARMSGIAYEQYF
TRBV28	TRBJ2-5	CASSFEGSQETQYF
TRBV18	TRBJ1-6	CASSPVQGRSPLHF
TRBV4-3	TRBJ1-1	CASSQTTGATEAFF
TRBV30	TRBJ2-7	CAWTKTSRLYEQYF
TRBV10-3	TRBJ2-3	CASGAGGPTDTQYF
TRBV7-2	TRBJ2-2	CASSLKRETGELFF
TRBV20-1	TRBJ2-6	CSTTDGQEDSGANVLTF
TRBV10-3	TRBJ2-5	CAISMEETQYF
TRBV29-1	TRBJ2-5	CSVEDGLGRQETQYF
TRBV11-1	TRBJ2-5	CASSLGIKQETQYF
TRBV5-1	TRBJ2-7	CASSTDKTGRYEQYF
TRBV11-3	TRBJ2-7	CASSTNFLADEQYF
TRBV19	TRBJ2-6	CASKGWLSGANVLTF
TRBV13	TRBJ2-7	CASSSSGGYEQYF
TRBV20-1	TRBJ2-3	CSARDSGGREDTQYF
TRBV4-2	TRBJ2-1	CASSQVVLAGYEQFF
TRBV5-4	TRBJ2-2	CASSLGQAANTGELFF
TRBV2	TRBJ2-7	CASSEQGRSYEQYF
TRBV5-1	TRBJ2-2	CASSSGTGAGELFF
TRBV20-1	TRBJ2-1	CSARGGSGRGSDEQFF
TRBV7-2	TRBJ2-5	CASSSNPTGVETQYF
TRBV28	TRBJ2-7	CASSFHREGNYEQYF
TRBV15	TRBJ2-5	CATSPAGLGETQYF
TRBV5-6	NA	CASSRTTGTGSNEQYF
TRBV7-9	TRBJ2-1	CASSLLEDRSEQFF
TRBV28	TRBJ2-3	CASSPPGLAGGPDTQYF
TRBV6-1	TRBJ2-3	CASSTTASTDTQYF
TRBV2	TRBJ2-3	CASSEFTQYF
TRBV20-1	TRBJ2-5	CSARDHEREIGETQYF
TRBV20-1	TRBJ2-1	CSARWTSGYNEQFF
TRBV11-2	TRBJ2-7	CASSSSTGVYYEQYF
TRBV3-1	TRBJ2-1	CASSQDVLYNEQFF
TRBV6-1	TRBJ2-1	CASSPGLAGGPAREQFF
TRBV20-1	TRBJ2-7	CSATNDLSPYEQYF